The 16 T cell receptor beta chains below all came from one sample that was sequenced in a study of cytomegalovirus exposure and HLA in healthy donors. The PCR used 60 Vbeta and 13 Jbeta primers. Measured with immunoSEQ multiplex PCR; TCRdb has only the in-frame clones, and not every one. This repertoire includes about 100,000 clones. Specimen: PBMCs. The receptor source for this set is a girl aged 5 to 17 in good health and CMV-seropositive.

This rearrangement joins TRBV9 to TRBJ1-3; D unresolved. Germline V lookup: CDR1 SGDLS, CDR2 YYNGEE. This CDR3 is 18 amino acids long. V was shortened by 0 bases and J by 1 base, with 17 bases between the two germline ends. The CDR3, as DNA: TGTGCCAGCAGCGTAGCCCCCAGGAAGCAGCCATCTGGAAACACCATATATTTT. Its translation is CASSVAPRKQPSGNTIYF.

The chain combines TRBV7-9 with TRBJ1-2, with 11 bases lining up with TRBD1. The CDR3 has 16 residues. CDR1 is SEHNR and CDR2 is FQNEAQ in the germline V gene (reference sequence). With V trimmed by 5 bases and J by 4 bases, 9 bases remained unmatched. In DNA form, the CDR3 reads TGTGCCAGCAGCCAAGGGACAGGGGGTGGTTCCTATGGCTACACCTTC. It translates to CASSQGTGGGSYGYTF.

The chain couples TRBV9 to TRBJ2-3; 11 nucleotides line up with TRBD1. V trimming: 3 bases; J trimming: 2 bases; junction bases outside the gene matches: 2. This CDR3 has 15 amino acids. The germline CDR1 and CDR2 sequences are SGDLS and YYNGEE. The CDR3 sequence is CASSGTGGITDTQYF. CDR3 in DNA: TGTGCCAGCAGCGGGACAGGGGGCATCACAGATACGCAGTATTTT.

The V call is TRBV7-9, the J call TRBJ1-4; 9 positions agree with TRBD1. CDR3 length equals 15 residues. Trimming at V came to 5 bases and at J to 6 bases, leaving 7 bases not matched to a gene. In germline, CDR1 is SEHNR, CDR2 FQNEAQ (reference sequence). The CDR3 sequence is CASSPRTGVYEKLFF. Here the CDR3 DNA reads TGTGCCAGCAGCCCGCGGACAGGGGTATATGAAAAACTGTTTTTT.

The genes are TRBV28 and TRBJ1-2; TRBD1 aligns across 7 bases. Germline CDR1 is MDHEN and CDR2 is SYDVKM. The CDR3 extends over 14 amino acids. Trimming cost V 6 bases and J 6 bases; bases outside gene matches: 10. In DNA form, the CDR3 reads TGTGCCAGCAGGACAAAATACAGGGGTCATGGCTACACCTTC. Translation gives CASRTKYRGHGYTF.

This chain joins TRBV7-9 and TRBJ1-1; possible D gene TRBD1, 5 bases. Germline V gene lookup returns CDR1 SEHNR and CDR2 FQNEAQ (reference sequence). V lost 7 bases and J 1 base, leaving 19 bases between the germline ends. This CDR3 comprises 16 residues. CDR3 in amino acids: CASTGGGRTPNTEAFF. The CDR3 region has the DNA TGTGCCAGCACCGGGGGGGGGAGAACTCCGAACACTGAAGCTTTCTTT.

CDR3 sequence: CATESGQGSVEAFF. The CDR3 region has the DNA TGTGCCACGGAAAGTGGACAGGGTTCGGTCGAAGCTTTCTTT. The gene calls are TRBV19 and TRBJ1-1, with 8 positions matching TRBD1. The CDR3 is made up of 14 amino acids. The ends lost 10 bases at V and 8 bases at J; junction bases unmatched: 15. Germline V gene sequence: CDR1 LNHDA, CDR2 SQIVND (reference sequence).

The V and J genes are TRBV5-1 and TRBJ1-2, with TRBD1 identical over 8 bases. This CDR3 spans 15 amino acids. V lost 4 bases to trimming and J lost 0 bases; unmatched junction nucleotides: 5. Germline V CDR1 and CDR2: SGHRS, YFSETQ. The CDR3 coding sequence is TGCGCCAGCAGCAAAAGACAGGGGACTAACTATGGCTACACCTTC. Protein sequence: CASSKRQGTNYGYTF.

The chain joins TRBV28 to TRBJ1-5, with 9 bases aligning to TRBD1. CDR1 MDHEN and CDR2 SYDVKM come from the germline V gene. The J segment lost 2 bases and the V segment lost 7 bases, leaving 3 bases of the junction unmatched. The length of the CDR3 is 14 residues. CDR3 in amino acids: CASTGDRGNQPQHF. The CDR3 DNA follows: TGTGCCAGCACCGGGGACAGGGGCAATCAGCCCCAGCATTTT.

V usage is TRBV6-1 and J usage is TRBJ1-5, with D possibly matching TRBD1 (6 bases). The CDR3 contains 16 residues. CDR1 is MNHNS and CDR2 is SASEGT in the germline V gene. Trimming removed 3 bases at V and 7 bases at J, with 19 bases between. This CDR3 reads CASSDRGRGSWQPQHF. The CDR3 coding sequence is TGTGCCAGCAGTGATCGAGGAAGGGGGTCCTGGCAGCCCCAGCATTTT.

This chain links TRBV7-9 with TRBJ1-1; TRBD1 is a possible D gene (6 bases). Germline-derived CDR1 and CDR2 are SEHNR and FQNEAQ (reference sequence). V was pared by 5 bases and J by 4 bases, with 20 bases between. The CDR3 sequence is 16 residues long. In nucleotides, the CDR3 is TGTGCCAGCAGCCAAGCCGGTACAGGGTCGGGCACTGAAGCTTTCTTT. Translating it yields CASSQAGTGSGTEAFF.

The chain joins TRBV5-1 to TRBJ2-1; D unclear. The CDR3 loop spans 15 amino acids. The germline V gene encodes CDR1 SGHRS and CDR2 YFSETQ. V lost 0 bases, J lost 6 bases, and 13 bases lay in between. The CDR3 DNA sequence: TGCGCCAGCAGCTTGGCCTATGGTTTCGGCAATGAGCAGTTCTTC. This translates into CASSLAYGFGNEQFF.

The chain carries TRBV7-3 and TRBJ2-3; a possible D gene is TRBD2 (5 bases). CDR1 is SGHTA and CDR2 is FQGTGA in the germline V gene. The V and J ends lost 3 bases and 2 bases respectively, with 18 bases between them. The CDR3 extends over 17 amino acids. CDR3 nucleotide sequence: TGTGCCAGCAGCTTCAAGCGGACCGGAGGTAACACAGATACGCAGTATTTT. Its translation: CASSFKRTGGNTDTQYF.

The chain recombines TRBV4-2 with TRBJ2-2; 10 nucleotides match TRBD2. Germline lookup yields CDR1 LGHNA and CDR2 YNFKEQ. Trimming at V came to 0 bases and at J to 6 bases, leaving 7 bases not matched to a gene. CDR3 length: 17 residues. Here the CDR3 reads CASSQEGFLAGAGELFF. The CDR3 region has the DNA TGTGCCAGCAGCCAAGAGGGTTTCCTAGCGGGGGCCGGGGAGCTGTTTTTT.

This chain links TRBV4-3 with TRBJ1-4; 8 bases agree with TRBD1. The trim removed 3 bases at V and 7 bases at J, leaving 10 bases unmatched. The CDR3 sequence is 16 residues long. The germline CDR1 and CDR2 sequences are LGHNA and YSLEER. In nucleotides, the CDR3 is TGCGCCAGCAGCCAGGGTGGGACAGGTATTAGTGAAAAACTGTTTTTT. Its translation: CASSQGGTGISEKLFF.

The CDR3 sequence is CASSLAGTVYGYTF. The CDR3 DNA is TGTGCCAGCAGCTTGGCCGGGACAGTCTATGGCTACACCTTC. The chain recombines TRBV5-5 with TRBJ1-2; 7 bases agree with TRBD1. The CDR3 is 14 residues long. Trimming removed 0 bases from V and 4 bases from J; junction bases left unmatched: 3. Looked up from germline, CDR1 is SGHKS and CDR2 is YYEKEE (reference sequence).